What follows are 15 T cell receptor beta chains derived from one specimen sequenced in a study of early T cells in non-severe SARS-CoV-2 infection. Each CDR3 protein is one row after TCRdb ran MiXCR on the 5' RACE reads. The table has about 100,000 distinct CDR3 sequences, around 13% seen once. Specimen: whole blood. The receptors were sampled from an adult who was a healthcare worker with PCR-confirmed SARS-CoV-2 infection or an uninfected control (not recorded which).

The V call is TRBV11-2, the J call TRBJ2-2, with a weak D call TRBD1 (6 bases). The V and J ends lost 4 bases and 4 bases respectively, with 13 bases between them. The CDR3 contains 15 residues. Germline values: CDR1 SGHAT, CDR2 FQNNGV. CDR3 DNA sequence: TGTGCCAGCAGCTCAACAGGGCGGATCACCGGGGAGCTGTTTTTT. Residues: CASSSTGRITGELFF.

The chain employs TRBV29-1 and TRBJ1-1; maybe TRBD1 (5 bases). The CDR3 length is 14 residues. Germline-derived CDR1 and CDR2 are SQVTM and ANQGSEA. V lost 6 bases and J 3 bases, leaving 17 bases between the germline ends. CDR3 sequence: CSVGWGNVYTEAFF. CDR3 nucleotide sequence: TGCAGCGTAGGTTGGGGGAACGTGTACACTGAAGCTTTCTTT. Variable domain in full (rest from reference TRBV29-1 and TRBJ1-1): SAVISQKPSRDICQRGTSLTIQCQVDSQVTMMFWYRQQPGQSLTLIATANQGSEATYESGFVIDKFPISRPNLTFSTLTVSNMSPEDSSIYLCSVGWGNVYTEAFFGQGTRLTVV.

This clonotype was seen at least ten times. V and J are TRBV6-6 and TRBJ1-5; 9 nucleotides align to TRBD1. The germline V gene encodes CDR1 MNHNY and CDR2 SVGAGI (reference sequence). Trimming removed 6 bases from V and 4 bases from J; junction bases left unmatched: 7. The CDR3 is made up of 15 amino acids. In DNA form, the CDR3 reads TGTGCCAGCAGGGAACAGGGGGCGCGGAATCAGCCCCAGCATTTT. Its translation is CASREQGARNQPQHF.

This clonotype was observed many times. J is TRBJ2-3 and V is TRBV12-3 or TRBV12-4; a weak D match, TRBD2 (5 bases). The CDR3 extends over 17 amino acids. Trimming shortened V by 5 bases and J by 3 bases, and 21 bases separated the two germline ends. The CDR3 reads CASSPARDGSGTDTQYF. As DNA, the CDR3 is TGTGCCAGCAGTCCCGCCCGAGATGGGAGTGGGACAGATACGCAGTATTTT.

This clonotype turned up a few times. The chain couples TRBV6-1 to TRBJ2-1; D could derive from TRBD1 or TRBD2 (5 bases each). V lost 11 bases and J lost 4, with 18 bases in between. From germline, CDR1 is MNHNS and CDR2 SASEGT. The CDR3 is 14 amino acids. Here the CDR3 DNA reads TGTGCCTCCTGGGACGGATGGGGTTACAATGAGCAGTTCTTC. It yields the protein CASWDGWGYNEQFF.

There are many counts of this clonotype. The CDR3 protein is CASSEAGTDTQYF. The CDR3, as DNA: TGTGCCAGCAGTGAAGCAGGGACAGATACGCAGTATTTT. The chain joins TRBV25-1 to TRBJ2-3, with D perhaps matching TRBD1 (5 bases). This CDR3 is built from 13 residues. Germline CDR1 and CDR2: MGHDK and SYGVNS. Trimming removed 2 bases from V and 3 bases from J, with 6 bases in between.

The table lists this clonotype with many counts. The V call is TRBV6-6, the J call TRBJ1-1, with a tentative D call TRBD1 (6 bases). CDR1 MNHNY and CDR2 SVGAGI come from the germline V gene (reference sequence). The CDR3 runs to 13 residues. V was cut by 8 bases and J by 0 bases, with 10 bases left in between. The CDR3 sequence: CASDGQLNTEAFF. CDR3 nucleotide sequence: TGTGCCAGCGACGGACAGTTGAACACTGAAGCTTTCTTT.

This clonotype came up a few times. This chain joins TRBV5-1 and TRBJ2-3; D not certain. Germline V gene sequence: CDR1 SGHRS, CDR2 YFSETQ. The CDR3 sequence is 12 residues long. The V end lost 0 bases, the J end lost 5 bases, and 4 bases lay between the germline ends. DNA for the CDR3: TGCGCCAGCAGCTTGGAGAAAGATACGCAGTATTTT. Its translation: CASSLEKDTQYF.

This clonotype was detected ten times or more. The CDR3 protein is CASSLDGVRDQPQHF. CDR3 DNA: TGTGCCAGCAGCTTAGATGGGGTTAGGGATCAGCCCCAGCATTTT. V usage is TRBV11-2 and J usage is TRBJ1-5; no definite D call. Germline V gene sequence: CDR1 SGHAT, CDR2 FQNNGV. The CDR3 consists of 15 residues. V was clipped by 0 bases and J by 5 bases, with 11 bases between them.

This clonotype showed up just a few times. Here the CDR3 reads CSAAGYSYEQYF. CDR3 sequence (DNA): TGCAGTGCCGCAGGATATTCCTACGAGCAGTACTTC. The rearrangement uses TRBV20-1 and TRBJ2-7; D ambiguous. Germline assignment: CDR1 DFQATT and CDR2 SNEGSKA (reference sequence). V was cut by 6 bases and J by 1 base, with 10 bases left in between. There are 12 residues in the CDR3.

Concerning this clonotype: A read error is possible here, since a much larger clone lies one base away. This chain uses TRBV19 with TRBJ2-3, with D possibly being TRBD2 (6 bases). Trimming removed 9 bases from V and 0 bases from J, with 16 bases in between. The CDR3 loop spans 15 amino acids. Germline V gene sequence: CDR1 LNHDA, CDR2 SQIVND (reference sequence). CDR3 sequence: CASGCGATSTDTQYF. Written as DNA, the CDR3 is TGTGCCAGCGGCTGCGGGGCTACTAGCACAGATACGCAGTATTTT.

V is TRBV29-1 and J is TRBJ1-1; tentative D call: TRBD1 (6 bases). The germline V and J ends were trimmed by 2 bases and 5 bases, with 9 bases remaining between them. In germline, CDR1 is SQVTM, CDR2 ANQGSEA. The CDR3 spans 12 residues. The CDR3, as DNA: TGCAGCGTTGAACGCAGGGGAACTGAAGCTTTCTTT. It translates to CSVERRGTEAFF. The whole variable domain, filled in from reference TRBV29-1 and TRBJ1-1, reads SAVISQKPSRDICQRGTSLTIQCQVDSQVTMMFWYRQQPGQSLTLIATANQGSEATYESGFVIDKFPISRPNLTFSTLTVSNMSPEDSSIYLCSVERRGTEAFFGQGTRLTVV.

This clonotype was observed a few times. The chain couples TRBV19 to TRBJ1-2; D gene uncertain. V lost 4 bases to trimming and J lost 0 bases, with 6 bases between them. The CDR3 is made up of 13 amino acids. Germline assignment: CDR1 LNHDA and CDR2 SQIVND (reference sequence). The CDR3 nucleotides are TGTGCCAGTAGTAAGGAAACTAACTATGGCTACACCTTC. Protein: CASSKETNYGYTF.

The CDR3 reads CSSYRGPNYGYTF. DNA of the CDR3: TGCAGTTCATACAGGGGGCCTAACTATGGCTACACCTTC. V and J are TRBV20-1 and TRBJ1-2, with TRBD1 identical over 9 bases. The V gene end was trimmed by 8 bases and the J gene end by 0 bases; junction bases not matched to a gene: 4. Germline V gene data show CDR1 as DFQATT and CDR2 as SNEGSKA (reference sequence). This CDR3 contains 13 residues.

The rearrangement joins TRBV11-2 to TRBJ2-5; 11 bases map to TRBD2. After removal of 3 bases from V and 1 base from J, the junction contained 1 base not matched to a gene. This CDR3 is built from 15 residues. Per the germline V gene, CDR1 is SGHAT and CDR2 is FQNNGV. CDR3 loop: CASSFLAGGQETQYF. CDR3 DNA: TGTGCCAGCAGCTTCCTAGCGGGGGGCCAAGAGACCCAGTACTTC.